The 27 T cell receptor beta chains presented below share a single source sample, sequenced in a study of T cell responses to AZD1222 COVID-19 vaccine. Measured with immunoSEQ multiplex PCR; TCRdb has only the in-frame clones, and not every one. The table has 150,000 or so clones, roughly 92% seen once. This specimen was peripheral blood, taken on day 0 of AZD1222 vaccination. The receptors were gathered from an adult in good health.

V and J are TRBV7-2 and TRBJ1-3, with TRBD1 identical over 8 bases. The V gene's germline CDR1 is SGHTA and CDR2 FQGNSA. V trimming: 1 base; J trimming: 5 bases; junction bases outside the gene matches: 7. This CDR3 has 16 amino acids. The CDR3 region is CASSLVSDRVRNTIYF. The CDR3 DNA follows: TGTGCCAGCAGCTTAGTTTCGGACAGGGTCCGAAACACCATATATTTT.

V usage is TRBV3-1 (or the pseudogene TRBV3-2) and J usage is TRBJ2-3, with 8 bases matching TRBD2. CDR3 length: 13 amino acids. V trimming: 0 bases; J trimming: 10 bases; junction bases outside the gene matches: 3. Looked up from germline, CDR1 is LGHDT and CDR2 is YNNKEL (reference sequence). CDR3 sequence reads: CASSQDKRGSQYF. CDR3 DNA: TGTGCCAGCAGCCAAGATAAGCGGGGGTCGCAGTATTTT.

The rearrangement uses TRBV12-3 or TRBV12-4 and TRBJ1-5; TRBD1 might be the D (5 bases). The CDR3 contains 13 residues. V was pared by 6 bases and J by 5 bases, with 11 bases between. The CDR3 loop is CASSPTDYQPQHF. The CDR3 region has the DNA TGTGCCAGCAGCCCGACAGATTATCAGCCCCAGCATTTT.

The chain employs TRBV7-2 and TRBJ2-7; 13 bases line up with TRBD2. Germline V gives CDR1 SGHTA, CDR2 FQGNSA. Trimming took 7 bases from V and 7 from J; bases not matched to a gene: 10. The CDR3 is 15 residues long. The CDR3, as DNA: TGTGCCAGCACCTTCACTAGCGGGGGGGCGCGGGAGCAGTACTTC. Amino acids: CASTFTSGGAREQYF.

This clone showed up just once. CDR3 amino acids: CATSDLVVEEKLFF. In nucleotides, the CDR3 is TGTGCCACCAGTGATTTGGTAGTCGAGGAAAAACTGTTTTTT. The rearrangement links TRBV24-1 to TRBJ1-4, with unresolved D. The V and J ends lost 0 bases and 8 bases respectively, with 9 bases between them. Germline CDR1 and CDR2: KGHDR and SFDVKD. The CDR3 runs to 14 residues.

This chain uses TRBV6-5 with TRBJ1-1; D not resolved. The CDR3 spans 15 residues. Trimming removed 7 bases from V and 2 bases from J, with 17 bases in between. Per germline, CDR1 MNHEY and CDR2 SVGAGI. In DNA, the CDR3 is TGTGCCAGCACCCCAAGGTCCGGGGATAACACTGAAGCTTTCTTT. It yields the protein CASTPRSGDNTEAFF.

V gene TRBV6-5 combines with J gene TRBJ1-2, with no clear D. The CDR3 contains 14 residues. Between the trimmed V and J ends, which lost 2 bases and 8 bases, there was a span of 15 bases. Germline CDR1 MNHEY, CDR2 SVGAGI. The CDR3 region is CASSYVNSERGYTF. The CDR3 DNA reads as TGTGCCAGCAGTTACGTTAACTCCGAAAGGGGCTACACCTTC.

This chain joins TRBV5-6 and TRBJ2-7; D might be TRBD1 (5 bases). Germline V CDR1 and CDR2: SGHDT, YYEEEE. Trimming removed 0 bases at V and 3 bases at J, with 10 bases between. The CDR3 sequence is 14 residues long. CDR3 residues: CASSLVGQNYEQYF. CDR3 nucleotide sequence: TGTGCCAGCAGCTTGGTTGGACAAAACTACGAGCAGTACTTC.

The chain uses TRBV5-4 and TRBJ2-3, with 13 bases identical to TRBD2. In germline, CDR1 is SGHNT, CDR2 YYREEE (reference sequence). CDR3 length: 15 amino acids. Losses at the gene ends were 2 bases for V and 3 bases for J; bases not matched to a gene: 0. The CDR3 DNA reads as TGTGCCAGCAGCTTACTAGCGGGAGGGACAGATACGCAGTATTTT. It yields the protein CASSLLAGGTDTQYF.

This clone has more than one count but fewer than ten. The rearrangement links TRBV18 to TRBJ1-3, with TRBD1 as a possible D gene (5 bases). Trimming took off 6 bases at V and 7 bases at J, with 10 bases between the two ends. The CDR3 totals 12 residues. Germline CDR1 is KGHSH and CDR2 is LQKENI. DNA for the CDR3: TGTGCCAGCTCTTTGGAGGGGAACACCATATATTTT. It specifies CASSLEGNTIYF.

This chain uses TRBV5-1 with TRBJ2-3, with TRBD2 matching 11 bases. J gave up 0 bases and V 5 bases, and 11 bases lay outside the gene matches. Per the germline V gene, CDR1 is SGHRS and CDR2 is YFSETQ. This CDR3 comprises 18 residues. DNA for the CDR3: TGCGCCAGCAGAATGGCGCCTAGCGGGGGGCCAAGCACAGATACGCAGTATTTT. Protein: CASRMAPSGGPSTDTQYF.

J is TRBJ2-5 and V is TRBV12-3 or TRBV12-4; D is undetermined. The V end was cut by 2 bases, the J end by 5 bases, with 6 bases between. CDR3 length equals 12 residues. The CDR3 sequence is CASSLFGETQYF. CDR3 bases: TGTGCCAGCAGTTTATTCGGGGAGACCCAGTACTTC.

This chain joins TRBV5-5 and TRBJ1-5; a weak D match, TRBD1 (6 bases). Trimming stripped 1 base from V and 3 bases from J, with 14 bases between. There are 16 residues in the CDR3. Germline loops: CDR1 SGHKS, CDR2 YYEKEE (reference sequence). The CDR3 DNA follows: TGTGCCAGCAGCTTGCAGGGCAGGGGTGACAATCAGCCCCAGCATTTT. Translation gives CASSLQGRGDNQPQHF. Full variable domain (missing parts from reference TRBV5-5 and TRBJ1-5): DAGVTQSPTHLIKTRGQQVTLRCSPISGHKSVSWYQQVLGQGPQFIFQYYEKEERGRGNFPDRFSARQFPNYSSELNVNALLLGDSALYLCASSLQGRGDNQPQHFGDGTRLSIL.

J is TRBJ2-2 and V is TRBV30, with TRBD2 matching 7 bases. Germline trimming cut 6 bases from V and 1 base from J; bases unmatched to any gene: 8. CDR1 and CDR2 (germline): GTSNPN, SVGIG (reference sequence). This CDR3 comprises 15 residues. This chain's CDR3 is CACSTSVRNTGELFF. CDR3 sequence (DNA): TGTGCCTGCTCCACTAGCGTCAGGAACACCGGGGAGCTGTTTTTT.

CDR3 loop: CATSRARGPKSRTDTQYF. In nucleotides, the CDR3 is TGTGCCACCAGCAGAGCAAGGGGGCCCAAGAGCCGCACAGATACGCAGTATTTT. The chain links TRBV15 to TRBJ2-3; TRBD1 agrees at 7 bases. With 1 base clipped from V and 1 base from J, the junction kept 11 bases outside the gene matches. The V gene's germline CDR1 is LNHNV and CDR2 YYDKDF (reference sequence). The CDR3 has 18 residues. Together with reference TRBV15 and TRBJ2-3, the CDR3 gives the full variable domain: DAMVIQNPRYQVTQFGKPVTLSCSQTLNHNVMYWYQQKSSQAPKLLFHYYDKDFNNEADTPDNFQSRRPNTSFCFLDIRSPGLGDTAMYLCATSRARGPKSRTDTQYFGPGTRLTVL.

This rearrangement joins TRBV10-3 to TRBJ2-3; 8 bases fit TRBD1. V shed 8 bases, J shed 0 bases, and the junction held 4 bases outside the gene matches. Per the germline V gene, CDR1 is ENHRY and CDR2 is SYGVKD. The CDR3 contains 14 residues. CDR3 DNA sequence: TGTGCCATCTGGACAGGGTCTAGCACAGATACGCAGTATTTT. This translates into CAIWTGSSTDTQYF.

This chain links TRBV18 with TRBJ2-7; tentatively, D is TRBD1 (6 bases). The CDR3 is 16 amino acids. Trimming stripped 6 bases from V and 5 bases from J, with 23 bases between. CDR1 and CDR2 from the germline V gene are KGHSH and LQKENI. The CDR3 loop is CASSQRARGMFNEQYF. The CDR3 DNA reads TGTGCCAGCTCTCAAAGAGCCAGGGGAATGTTCAACGAGCAGTACTTC.

The chain employs TRBV28 and TRBJ2-7; D is tentatively TRBD1 or TRBD2 (5 bases each). Germline lookup yields CDR1 MDHEN and CDR2 SYDVKM. The length of the CDR3 is 12 residues. V lost 0 bases and J 7 bases, leaving 7 bases between the germline ends. The CDR3 coding sequence is TGTGCCAGCAGTTTATGGAGGGGAGAGCAGTACTTC. This codes for CASSLWRGEQYF. The variable domain in full, completed from reference TRBV28 and TRBJ2-7, reads DVKVTQSSRYLVKRTGEKVFLECVQDMDHENMFWYRQDPGLGLRLIYFSYDVKMKEKGDIPEGYSVSREKKERFSLILESASTNQTSMYLCASSLWRGEQYFGPGTRLTVT.

This clone was seen only a few times. The chain has TRBV6-5 and TRBJ1-6; D is undetermined. The germline gives CDR1 MNHEY, CDR2 SVGAGI. The CDR3 is 13 residues long. Trimming stripped 10 bases from V and 6 bases from J, with 13 bases between. In DNA, the CDR3 is TGTGCCACCTGGGGAGTGGGTAATTCACCCCTCCACTTT. It specifies CATWGVGNSPLHF.

The chain links TRBV4-3 to TRBJ2-7; 7 bases are shared with TRBD1. Germline CDR1 LGHNA, CDR2 YSLEER. This CDR3 is 16 amino acids long. V trimming: 1 base; J trimming: 0 bases; junction bases outside the gene matches: 6. CDR3: CASSQVGQLSSYEQYF. In nucleotides, the CDR3 is TGCGCCAGCAGCCAAGTGGGACAGCTGAGCTCCTACGAGCAGTACTTC.

V is TRBV6-5 and J is TRBJ2-2; maybe TRBD1 (6 bases). V was pared by 3 bases and J by 5 bases, with 13 bases between. This CDR3 spans 15 amino acids. The germline gives CDR1 MNHEY, CDR2 SVGAGI. The CDR3 DNA reads TGTGCCAGCAGTTATCTGGGGGCAGAGACCGGGGAGCTGTTTTTT. Translated, it gives CASSYLGAETGELFF.

The V call is TRBV4-1, the J call TRBJ1-1; D gene ambiguous. This CDR3 contains 15 residues. V lost 0 bases and J 1 base, leaving 9 bases between the germline ends. Germline CDR1 reads MGHRA; CDR2 reads YSYEKL. CDR3 sequence: CASSQDSPQNTEAFF. CDR3 bases: TGCGCCAGCAGCCAAGATTCTCCGCAGAACACTGAAGCTTTCTTT.

The chain links TRBV19 to TRBJ2-7; D is perhaps TRBD1 (6 bases). The germline V gene has CDR1 LNHDA and CDR2 SQIVND (reference sequence). Trimming cost V 3 bases and J 5 bases, with 11 bases left between them. CDR3 length equals 13 residues. DNA for the CDR3: TGTGCCAGTAGTATGTATACAGGGCACGAGCAGTACTTC. Protein product: CASSMYTGHEQYF.

The V call is TRBV7-9, the J call TRBJ1-5; D remains unclear. The V gene's germline CDR1 is SEHNR and CDR2 FQNEAQ (reference sequence). CDR3 size: 15 residues. Trimming shortened V by 5 bases and J by 11 bases, and 22 bases separated the two germline ends. The CDR3 DNA is TGTGCCAGCAGCCCAGCCGGGCCCAGTTTCCCGACCCAGCATTTT. This sequence encodes CASSPAGPSFPTQHF. The full variable domain, in which reference TRBV7-9 and TRBJ1-5 provide the parts outside the CDR3, is DTGVSQNPRHKITKRGQNVTFRCDPISEHNRLYWYRQTLGQGPEFLTYFQNEAQLEKSRLLSDRFSAERPKGSFSTLEIQRTEQGDSAMYLCASSPAGPSFPTQHFGDGTRLSIL.

In its sample, this clone was seen once. This chain connects TRBV29-1 to TRBJ1-1; D gene uncertain. Germline-derived CDR1 and CDR2 are SQVTM and ANQGSEA. The ends were cut back, 3 bases at V and 2 bases at J, with 4 bases in the middle. The CDR3 is 11 residues long. CDR3 amino acids: CSVEDNTEAFF. The CDR3 nucleotides read TGCAGCGTTGAGGACAACACTGAAGCTTTCTTT.

The chain links TRBV2 to TRBJ1-1; D not resolved. Between the trimmed V and J ends, which lost 6 bases and 4 bases, there was a span of 15 bases. The CDR3 contains 14 residues. Germline CDR1 is SNHLY and CDR2 is FYNNEI. The CDR3 loop is CASSAGGVGTEAFF. In DNA, the CDR3 is TGTGCCAGCAGCGCAGGAGGCGTCGGCACTGAAGCTTTCTTT. Together with reference TRBV2 and TRBJ1-1, the CDR3 gives the full variable domain: EPEVTQTPSHQVTQMGQEVILRCVPISNHLYFYWYRQILGQKVEFLVSFYNNEISEKSEIFDDQFSVERPDGSNFTLKIRSTKLEDSAMYFCASSAGGVGTEAFFGQGTRLTVV.

This sequence joins TRBV10-3 and TRBJ1-2, with D perhaps matching TRBD1 (5 bases). The germline V gene has CDR1 ENHRY and CDR2 SYGVKD. Trimming took 3 bases from V and 4 from J, leaving 15 bases between them. This CDR3 comprises 15 residues. CDR3 in amino acids: CAISDRTDTVYGYTF. The CDR3 DNA reads TGTGCCATCAGTGATCGAACGGACACGGTCTATGGCTACACCTTC.